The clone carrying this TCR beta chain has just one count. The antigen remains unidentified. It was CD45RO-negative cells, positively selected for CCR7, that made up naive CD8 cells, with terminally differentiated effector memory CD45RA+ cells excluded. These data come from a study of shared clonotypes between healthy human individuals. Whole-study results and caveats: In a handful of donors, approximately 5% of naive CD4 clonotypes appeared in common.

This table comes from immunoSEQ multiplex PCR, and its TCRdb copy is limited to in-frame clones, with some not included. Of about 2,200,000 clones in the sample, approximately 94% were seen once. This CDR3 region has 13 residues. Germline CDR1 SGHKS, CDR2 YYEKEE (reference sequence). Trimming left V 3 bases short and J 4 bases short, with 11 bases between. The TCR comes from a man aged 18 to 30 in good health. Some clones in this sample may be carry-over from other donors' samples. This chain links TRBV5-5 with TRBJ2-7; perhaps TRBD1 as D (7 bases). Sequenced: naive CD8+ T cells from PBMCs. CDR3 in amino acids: CASSSGGGYEQYF. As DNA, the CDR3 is TGTGCCAGCAGCTCAGGGGGAGGTTACGAGCAGTACTTC. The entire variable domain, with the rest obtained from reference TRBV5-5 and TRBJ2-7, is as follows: DAGVTQSPTHLIKTRGQQVTLRCSPISGHKSVSWYQQVLGQGPQFIFQYYEKEERGRGNFPDRFSARQFPNYSSELNVNALLLGDSALYLCASSSGGGYEQYFGPGTRLTVT.